This T cell receptor beta chain was captured in a study of cytomegalovirus exposure and HLA in healthy donors. Overall study: A prior analysis found 95 million to 140 million unique TCR beta sequences from approximately 190 million T cells.

Germline V gene data show CDR1 as LNHDA and CDR2 as SQIVND (reference sequence). With V trimmed by 5 bases and J by 6 bases, 11 bases remained unmatched. This CDR3 contains 16 residues. This clone was counted between two and nine times. PCR involved 60 Vbeta and 13 Jbeta primers. The method was immunoSEQ multiplex PCR; TCRdb's version includes in-frame clones alone and lacks a portion of them. Of roughly 120,000 clones listed, 81% were seen once; the top ten hold roughly 2%. The receptor was derived from a young woman in good health and CMV-seronegative. Material: PBMCs. The chain recombines TRBV19 with TRBJ2-3; 10 nucleotides align to TRBD2. The CDR3 sequence is CASSPLGSGREDTQYF. CDR3 bases: TGTGCCAGTAGTCCCCTAGGGAGCGGGAGGGAGGATACGCAGTATTTT.